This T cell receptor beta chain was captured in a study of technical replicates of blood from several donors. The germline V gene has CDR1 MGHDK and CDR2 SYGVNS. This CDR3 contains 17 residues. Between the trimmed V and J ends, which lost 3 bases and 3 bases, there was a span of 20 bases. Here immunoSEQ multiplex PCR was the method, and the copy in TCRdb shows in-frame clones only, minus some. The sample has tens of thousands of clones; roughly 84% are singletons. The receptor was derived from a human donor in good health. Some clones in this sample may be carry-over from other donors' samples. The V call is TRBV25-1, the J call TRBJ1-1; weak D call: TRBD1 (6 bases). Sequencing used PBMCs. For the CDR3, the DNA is TGTGCCAGCAGTGACGAGGAGAAGCAGGGGTTATACACTGAAGCTTTCTTT. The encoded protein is CASSDEEKQGLYTEAFF.